These 9 T cell receptor beta chains share one sample of origin, sequenced in a study of beta chain bispecific antibodies for T cell cancers. Study conclusions and caveats: In these mixed samples, most targeted TRBV reads derived from the leukemia cell line.

No antigens are known for them. A single record per CDR3 protein comes from TCRdb applying MiXCR to the 5' RACE reads. The profile shows some 17,000 distinct CDR3 sequences, less than 2.5% of them singletons. Blood mononuclear cells were expanded for about three days using either OKT3 anti-CD3 antibody or CD3/CD28 beads. The source material was healthy donor T cells cultured with leukemia cells. The origin of the receptors is a human donor in good health. Some clones in this sample may be carry-over from other donors' samples.

This clonotype is classed as medium-sized. CDR3 residues: CASSSLDRGGEQYF. CDR3 nucleotide sequence: TGTGCCAGCAGTTCCTTGGACAGGGGGGGCGAGCAGTACTTC. This chain connects TRBV27 to TRBJ2-7, with TRBD1 identical over 10 bases. The V gene's germline CDR1 is MNHEY and CDR2 SMNVEV (reference sequence). This CDR3 region has 14 residues. The V gene end was trimmed by 4 bases and the J gene end by 6 bases; junction bases not matched to a gene: 6.

In its sample, this clonotype was seen many times. The J gene is TRBJ2-3, the V gene TRBV7-9; D unresolved. This CDR3 is built from 12 residues. Germline-derived CDR1 and CDR2 are SEHNR and FQNEAQ (reference sequence). The V end was cut by 5 bases, the J end by 2 bases, with 5 bases between. CDR3 loop: CASSQPTDTQYF. The CDR3, as DNA: TGTGCCAGCAGCCAGCCCACAGATACGCAGTATTTT.

The chain is built from TRBV11-1 and TRBJ1-1, with no clear D. CDR1 SGHAT and CDR2 FQDESV come from the germline V gene (reference sequence). The V end lost 1 base, the J end lost 3 bases, and 18 bases lay between the germline ends. CDR3 size: 17 residues. The CDR3 coding sequence is TGTGCCAGCAGCTTAGGAACGACCGATCCTTCATACACTGAAGCTTTCTTT. Encoded protein: CASSLGTTDPSYTEAFF.

This clonotype was seen repeatedly, ten times or more. The chain couples TRBV10-3 to TRBJ1-4, with D maybe TRBD1 (5 bases). CDR1 and CDR2 from the germline V gene are ENHRY and SYGVKD. This CDR3 is 15 amino acids long. Trimming left V 10 bases short and J 1 base short, with 16 bases between. The CDR3 DNA reads as TGTGCCACCTTCTCAGGGCGCCGAACTAATGAAAAACTGTTTTTT. It codes for CATFSGRRTNEKLFF.

This clonotype appeared many times. This sequence joins TRBV10-3 and TRBJ2-7; D tentatively fits TRBD1 or TRBD2 (5 bases each). The CDR3 totals 14 residues. Germline-derived CDR1 and CDR2 are ENHRY and SYGVKD. The V and J ends lost 6 bases and 2 bases respectively, with 14 bases between them. The CDR3 region has the DNA TGTGCCATCAGAGCCGGGACGATCCCCTACGAGCAGTACTTC. Translating it yields CAIRAGTIPYEQYF.

The sample holds many counts of this clonotype. The chain joins TRBV20-1 to TRBJ2-7; D unclear. V lost 5 bases, J lost 7 bases, and 9 bases lay in between. From germline, CDR1 is DFQATT and CDR2 SNEGSKA (reference sequence). The CDR3 has 10 residues. CDR3 sequence: CSAPRAEQYF. The CDR3 DNA follows: TGCAGTGCTCCAAGGGCAGAGCAGTACTTC.

The table lists this clonotype with many counts. V usage is TRBV11-3 and J usage is TRBJ2-1; D is unresolved. Germline CDR1 is SGHNT and CDR2 is YENEEA. The ends were cut back, 1 base at V and 0 bases at J, with 13 bases in the middle. The CDR3 has 17 amino acids. CDR3 coding DNA: TGTGCCAGCAGCTTAGGTTTAGAAACTGGCTCCTACAATGAGCAGTTCTTC. The encoded protein is CASSLGLETGSYNEQFF.

This clonotype occurred many times. The chain links TRBV5-1 to TRBJ2-2; possibly TRBD1 for D (6 bases). Germline values: CDR1 SGHRS, CDR2 YFSETQ. V was shortened by 3 bases and J by 4 bases, with 16 bases between the two germline ends. The CDR3 extends over 16 amino acids. This CDR3 reads CASSSRQGRFTGELFF. The CDR3 DNA reads TGCGCCAGCAGCTCCCGGCAGGGGCGTTTCACCGGGGAGCTGTTTTTT.

This clonotype has a count of ten or more. The chain carries TRBV5-8 and TRBJ2-2; TRBD1 matches at 8 bases. Germline lookup yields CDR1 SGHTS and CDR2 YDEGEE. CDR3 length: 13 residues. V trimming: 8 bases; J trimming: 6 bases; junction bases outside the gene matches: 6. This CDR3 reads CASRRGQSGELFF. The CDR3 region has the DNA TGTGCCAGTCGCAGGGGGCAATCCGGGGAGCTGTTTTTT.